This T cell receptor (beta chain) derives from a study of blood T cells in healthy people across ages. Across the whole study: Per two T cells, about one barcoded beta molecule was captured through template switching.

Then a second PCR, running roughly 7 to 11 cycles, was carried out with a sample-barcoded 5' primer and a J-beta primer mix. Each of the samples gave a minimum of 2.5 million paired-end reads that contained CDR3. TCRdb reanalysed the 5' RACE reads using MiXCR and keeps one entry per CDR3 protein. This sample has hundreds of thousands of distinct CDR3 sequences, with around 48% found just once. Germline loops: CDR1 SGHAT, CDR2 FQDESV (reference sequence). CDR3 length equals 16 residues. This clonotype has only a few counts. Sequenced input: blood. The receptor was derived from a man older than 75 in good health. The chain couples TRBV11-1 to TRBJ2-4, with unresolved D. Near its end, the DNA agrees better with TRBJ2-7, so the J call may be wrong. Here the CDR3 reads CASSLVFEPSSYEQYF. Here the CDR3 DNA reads TGTGCCAGCAGCTTAGTATTTGAGCCAAGCTCCTACGAGCAGTACTTC.